These 26 T cell receptor beta chains were sequenced from one sample in a study of T cells in Graves' hyperthyroidism and ophthalmopathy. RNA transcripts provided the source from which TCR beta CDR3 regions were amplified. A set of HTBI primers served as the primers for a first-round RT-PCR of the TCR CDR3. One entry per CDR3 protein results from TCRdb running MiXCR on the multiplex PCR reads. This table holds 490,000 or so distinct CDR3 sequences, 15% to 20% found once. Specimen: blood. The source of these receptors is a man aged 40-50 years with Graves' ophthalmopathy.

Ten or more counts support this clonotype. The chain is built from TRBV7-8 and TRBJ2-2; 7 bases are shared with TRBD2. Trimming cost V 1 base and J 3 bases; bases outside gene matches: 5. Germline assignment: CDR1 SGHVS and CDR2 FQNEAQ. The CDR3 spans 16 residues. As DNA, the CDR3 is TGTGCCAGCAGCTTAGTGCGGCTAGCGGACACCGGGGAGCTGTTTTTT. Protein sequence: CASSLVRLADTGELFF.

The chain joins TRBV14 to TRBJ2-7; no clear D. Germline CDR1 SGHDN, CDR2 FVKESK. The CDR3 totals 14 residues. Trimming stripped 1 base from V and 6 bases from J, with 13 bases between. In DNA, the CDR3 is TGTGCCAGCAGCCAAGTCGGCGGTCTGGGCGAGCAGTACTTC. The encoded protein is CASSQVGGLGEQYF.

This clonotype was seen a few times. V usage is TRBV4-1 and J usage is TRBJ2-4, with a tentative D call TRBD1 (7 bases). CDR3 size: 14 residues. The V gene's germline CDR1 is MGHRA and CDR2 YSYEKL. V lost 1 base and J 6 bases, leaving 10 bases between the germline ends. Here the CDR3 reads CASSQAQGGNIQYF. DNA of the CDR3: TGCGCCAGCAGCCAAGCCCAGGGGGGAAACATTCAGTACTTC.

This clonotype was detected only a few times. The chain combines TRBV11-2 with TRBJ2-1; the match to TRBD2 covers 14 bases. Germline lookup yields CDR1 SGHAT and CDR2 FQNNGV. The CDR3 totals 19 residues. The V gene end was trimmed by 8 bases and the J gene end by 6 bases; junction bases not matched to a gene: 18. In nucleotides, the CDR3 is TGTGCCAGCGGATACCCCCCTACCGGGACTAGCGGGAGTGGCAATGAGCAGTTCTTC. Translated, it gives CASGYPPTGTSGSGNEQFF.

This clonotype was recorded a few times. V usage is TRBV4-1 and J usage is TRBJ1-1, with TRBD1 as a possible D gene (6 bases). Germline CDR1 reads MGHRA; CDR2 reads YSYEKL. Between the trimmed V and J ends, which lost 1 base and 1 base, there was a span of 10 bases. This CDR3 has 15 residues. In DNA form, the CDR3 reads TGCGCCAGCAGCCAAGGACAGGACAGGAACACTGAAGCTTTCTTT. This sequence encodes CASSQGQDRNTEAFF.

The chain employs TRBV11-2 and TRBJ1-1; no clear D gene. Trimming cost V 5 bases and J 2 bases, with 12 bases left between them. The germline V gene has CDR1 SGHAT and CDR2 FQNNGV. The CDR3 contains 14 residues. For the CDR3, the DNA is TGTGCCAGCAGCGCCTTTGAGGGCAACACTGAAGCTTTCTTT. It translates to CASSAFEGNTEAFF.

This clonotype turned up a few times. This chain links TRBV30 with TRBJ1-6; D perhaps matches TRBD1 (6 bases). The germline V gene has CDR1 GTSNPN and CDR2 SVGIG (reference sequence). CDR3 size: 15 residues. Between the trimmed V and J ends, which lost 1 base and 5 bases, there was a span of 12 bases. Here the CDR3 DNA reads TGTGCCTGGAGTGGACAGGACCGAAATAATTCACCCCTCCACTTT. It translates to CAWSGQDRNNSPLHF. Looking up the rest from reference TRBV30 and TRBJ1-6 gives the full variable domain: SQTIHQWPATLVQPVGSPLSLECTVEGTSNPNLYWYRQAAGRGLQLLFYSVGIGQISSEVPQNLSASRPQDRQFILSSKKLLLSDSGFYLCAWSGQDRNNSPLHFGNGTRLTVT.

This clonotype was counted ten times or more. This chain links TRBV12-3 or TRBV12-4 with TRBJ1-5; tentatively, D is TRBD1 (6 bases). Between the trimmed V and J ends, which lost 3 bases and 5 bases, there was a span of 11 bases. This CDR3 region has 14 residues. The CDR3 nucleotides are TGTGCCAGCAGTTTTTCAGGGGCGTATCAGCCCCAGCATTTT. This sequence encodes CASSFSGAYQPQHF.

This clonotype appeared many times. Compared with germline, one end of the junction differs, possibly owing to a read error. The CDR3, as DNA: TGTGCCTGGGACAGGGTACGTGGCCACACCTTC. This translates into CAWDRVRGHTF. The chain joins TRBV30 to TRBJ1-2; 7 bases match TRBD1. CDR1 and CDR2 (germline): GTSNPN, SVGIG (reference sequence). The CDR3 has 11 amino acids.

V usage is TRBV19 and J usage is TRBJ1-2, with D tentatively TRBD1 (5 bases). Trimming took 1 base from V and 0 from J, leaving 9 bases between them. Germline loops: CDR1 LNHDA, CDR2 SQIVND (reference sequence). There are 15 residues in the CDR3. The DNA for the CDR3 is TGTGCCAGTAGTATAGGCGACAGTTCTAACTATGGCTACACCTTC. This codes for CASSIGDSSNYGYTF.

Points on this clonotype: This may stem from a read error, because a much larger clone lies one nucleotide away. V gene TRBV5-1 combines with J gene TRBJ2-3, with D maybe TRBD1 (7 bases). The CDR3 is made up of 16 amino acids. Germline V CDR1 and CDR2: SGHRS, YFSETQ. Between the trimmed V and J ends, which lost 2 bases and 4 bases, there was a span of 17 bases. CDR3 sequence reads: CASSLSRGASSDTQYF. Here the CDR3 DNA reads TGCGCCAGCAGCTTAAGCAGGGGGGCATCATCAGATACGCAGTATTTT.

Regarding this clonotype: At one boundary the junction diverges from the germline segment, which might be a read error. The gene calls are TRBV5-1 and TRBJ2-4; TRBD1 aligns across 7 bases. This CDR3 has 18 amino acids. Germline loops: CDR1 SGHRS, CDR2 YFSETQ. The CDR3 loop reads CASSSILRDRVAKNIQYF. The CDR3 DNA reads TGTGCCAGCAGCTCCATCTTACGGGACAGAGTAGCCAAAAACATTCAGTACTTC.

This clonotype was picked up a small number of times. The rearrangement uses TRBV6-1 and TRBJ2-7; 9 bases fit TRBD1. CDR1 is MNHNS, CDR2 SASEGT, per germline. The V and J ends lost 6 bases and 5 bases, in that order; junction bases with no gene match: 2. The CDR3 length is 12 residues. CDR3 nucleotides: TGTGCCAGCAGCGGGGACAGGGACGAGCAGTACTTC. It translates to CASSGDRDEQYF.

This clonotype has a count of ten or more. The chain employs TRBV20-1 and TRBJ1-2; 11 bases fit TRBD1. The V segment lost 3 bases and the J segment 3 bases; nucleotides outside the gene matches: 9. CDR3 length equals 16 residues. Germline V gene lookup returns CDR1 DFQATT and CDR2 SNEGSKA (reference sequence). The CDR3 sequence: CSASSGTGGTYYGYTF. The CDR3 nucleotides are TGCAGTGCTAGTTCCGGGACAGGGGGGACGTACTATGGCTACACCTTC.

This clonotype showed up many times. The chain employs TRBV7-2 and TRBJ1-6; 10 nucleotides align to TRBD1. The ends lost 1 base at V and 8 bases at J; junction bases unmatched: 8. Per the germline V gene, CDR1 is SGHTA and CDR2 is FQGNSA. This CDR3 is 17 amino acids long. The CDR3 loop reads CASSLVPPGQGYSPLHF. DNA of the CDR3: TGTGCCAGCAGCTTAGTCCCGCCGGGACAGGGGTATTCACCCCTCCACTTT.

This clonotype was seen a few times. The chain is built from TRBV5-1 and TRBJ2-1, with TRBD2 matching 7 bases. Germline V gene sequence: CDR1 SGHRS, CDR2 YFSETQ. The CDR3 length is 15 residues. Trimming took 1 base from V and 8 from J; bases not matched to a gene: 9. The CDR3 nucleotides are TGCGCCAGCAGCTTGAGCGGACTAGGGTCGGATGAGCAGTTCTTC. Its protein is CASSLSGLGSDEQFF.

A note on this clonotype: A read error may be the cause here, since a much bigger clone is one base away. This sequence joins TRBV3-1 and TRBJ2-6; D call uncertain. Trimming took off 5 bases at V and 3 bases at J, with 2 bases between the two ends. CDR1 and CDR2 from the germline V gene are LGHDT and YNNKEL (reference sequence). This CDR3 has 12 amino acids. The CDR3 is CASSVGANVLTF. CDR3 nucleotide sequence: TGTGCCAGCAGCGTTGGGGCCAACGTCCTGACTTTC. Looking up the rest from reference TRBV3-1 and TRBJ2-6 gives the full variable domain: DTAVSQTPKYLVTQMGNDKSIKCEQNLGHDTMYWYKQDSKKFLKIMFSYNNKELIINETVPNRFSPKSPDKAHLNLHINSLELGDSAVYFCASSVGANVLTFGAGSRLTVL.

This clonotype came up once. The chain carries TRBV10-3 and TRBJ2-3; TRBD2 matches 8 bases. The CDR3 totals 14 residues. V lost 8 bases to trimming and J lost 6 bases; unmatched junction nucleotides: 10. Germline V lookup: CDR1 ENHRY, CDR2 SYGVKD. This CDR3 is CAIRSGDPGDTQYF. The DNA for the CDR3 is TGTGCCATCCGTAGCGGGGACCCAGGGGATACGCAGTATTTT.

This clonotype appeared a single time. This chain joins TRBV20-1 and TRBJ2-5; no firm D call. There are 14 residues in the CDR3. The ends were cut back, 5 bases at V and 0 bases at J, with 13 bases in the middle. Per germline, CDR1 DFQATT and CDR2 SNEGSKA (reference sequence). The DNA of the CDR3 is TGCAGTGCTCAGAGGAAGGCAAACCAAGAGACCCAGTACTTC. Translated, it gives CSAQRKANQETQYF.

This clonotype was detected many times. The chain recombines TRBV7-3 with TRBJ2-7; 8 bases line up with TRBD1. The ends lost 5 bases at V and 2 bases at J; junction bases unmatched: 8. This CDR3 is built from 15 residues. Germline-derived CDR1 and CDR2 are SGHTA and FQGTGA. The CDR3 sequence is CASSPGQGRTYEQYF. The CDR3 DNA is TGTGCCAGCAGCCCCGGACAGGGCCGAACCTACGAGCAGTACTTC.

Only a few counts were recorded for this clonotype. The rearrangement joins TRBV4-1 to TRBJ1-2, with a tentative D call TRBD1 (6 bases). V lost 3 bases and J lost 3, with 14 bases in between. The germline V gene has CDR1 MGHRA and CDR2 YSYEKL. The CDR3 spans 15 residues. CDR3 DNA sequence: TGCGCCAGCAGCCATAGGGGGGAGTACCACTATGGCTACACCTTC. Amino acids: CASSHRGEYHYGYTF.

This clonotype was counted between two and nine times. This chain connects TRBV7-9 to TRBJ2-7; 11 nucleotides match TRBD2. The CDR3 consists of 16 residues. Looked up from germline, CDR1 is SEHNR and CDR2 is FQNEAQ (reference sequence). The trim removed 5 bases at V and 2 bases at J, leaving 8 bases unmatched. CDR3 nucleotides: TGTGCCAGCAGCGCCCGACTAGCGGGAAATCCCTACGAGCAGTACTTC. Translating gives CASSARLAGNPYEQYF. The whole variable domain, remainder taken from reference TRBV7-9 and TRBJ2-7, is DTGVSQNPRHKITKRGQNVTFRCDPISEHNRLYWYRQTLGQGPEFLTYFQNEAQLEKSRLLSDRFSAERPKGSFSTLEIQRTEQGDSAMYLCASSARLAGNPYEQYFGPGTRLTVT.

This clonotype was counted a few times. CDR3 protein: CASSYDSRYTEAFF. The CDR3 bases are TGTGCCAGCAGTTACGATTCCAGGTACACTGAAGCTTTCTTT. V and J are TRBV6-5 and TRBJ1-1, with unresolved D. Germline loops: CDR1 MNHEY, CDR2 SVGAGI. The ends were cut back, 2 bases at V and 3 bases at J, with 10 bases in the middle. The CDR3 is 14 residues long.

This clonotype has at least ten counts. The V gene is TRBV28, the J gene TRBJ2-5; 8 nucleotides match TRBD2. Germline CDR1 reads MDHEN; CDR2 reads SYDVKM. The ends lost 6 bases at V and 3 bases at J; junction bases unmatched: 21. This CDR3 spans 19 amino acids. DNA of the CDR3: TGTGCCAGCAGCACTCCATCCGGGACTAGGATAGGAAGGGAAGAGACCCAGTACTTC. Encoded protein: CASSTPSGTRIGREETQYF.

The V and J genes are TRBV29-1 and TRBJ2-2; 12 bases agree with TRBD2. The trim removed 3 bases at V and 2 bases at J, leaving 4 bases unmatched. Germline values: CDR1 SQVTM, CDR2 ANQGSEA. The CDR3 consists of 16 residues. The CDR3 region has the DNA TGCAGCGTTGAGGGAGGACTAGCGGGAAACACCGGGGAGCTGTTTTTT. Residues: CSVEGGLAGNTGELFF.

This clonotype was picked up a small number of times. V is TRBV4-3 and J is TRBJ2-2; D ambiguous. With 0 bases removed from V and 1 base from J, the gap between germline ends came to 6 bases. Germline V CDR1 and CDR2: LGHNA, YSLEER. The CDR3 has 15 amino acids. The CDR3 nucleotides read TGCGCCAGCAGCCAAGACCAGATGAACACCGGGGAGCTGTTTTTT. Amino acids: CASSQDQMNTGELFF.